The text below deals with one TCR beta chain. Antigen: not known. One junction end disagrees with the germline gene, perhaps due to a read error. These data come from a study of cytomegalovirus exposure and HLA in healthy donors. CDR1 is MRHNA, CDR2 SNTAGT, per germline. The CDR3 covers 15 residues. Donors consisted of healthy bone marrow donors. The PCR employed 60 Vbeta primers together with 13 Jbeta primers. Only in-frame clones appear in the TCRdb table, and some are missing; sequencing was by immunoSEQ multiplex PCR. Of roughly 170,000 clones listed, about 80% were seen once; the top ten hold about 0.7%. Whole-study results and caveats: One later analysis reportedly identified an Asian-associated ancestry cluster that showed fewer N-insertions than the approximately 600-donor mean. Common viral pathogens seemed, in a later analysis, to connect with several of the most significant clusters.

The sample taken for sequencing was PBMCs. The receptor comes from a boy under 18 in good health and CMV-seronegative. This rearrangement joins TRBV6-4 to TRBJ2-1; D is possibly TRBD1 (5 bases). The CDR3 region has the DNA TGTGCCAGCAGTGAACGACAGAGCTCCTACAATGAGCAGCTCTTC. It codes for CASSERQSSYNEQLF.